Each of the 8 T cell receptor beta chains below was sequenced from the same sample in a study of cytomegalovirus exposure and HLA in healthy donors. The study ran its PCR with 60 Vbeta and 13 Jbeta primers. This table comes from immunoSEQ multiplex PCR, and its TCRdb copy is limited to in-frame clones, with some not included. The sample has 95,000 to 150,000 clones; around 78% are singletons. Sequenced material: PBMCs. All receptors come from a man in his 60s in good health and CMV-seropositive.

The chain employs TRBV28 and TRBJ1-1; D remains ambiguous. Germline loops: CDR1 MDHEN, CDR2 SYDVKM. The V gene lost 3 bases and the J gene lost 3 bases, with 14 bases spanning the gap. This CDR3 spans 15 amino acids. CDR3 in amino acids: CASSLKSDYDTEAFF. CDR3 nucleotide sequence: TGTGCCAGCAGTTTGAAGTCCGACTACGACACTGAAGCTTTCTTT.

The DNA for the CDR3 is TGCGCCAGCAGCCAAGGTCGGGTTAGTGGAAACACCATATATTTT. Protein sequence: CASSQGRVSGNTIYF. V gene TRBV4-1 combines with J gene TRBJ1-3, with unresolved D. Trimming shortened V by 1 base and J by 3 bases, and 10 bases separated the two germline ends. The CDR3 spans 15 residues. CDR1 is MGHRA and CDR2 is YSYEKL in the germline V gene.

This clone was found a few times. The chain employs TRBV7-9 and TRBJ1-1; tentatively, D is TRBD1 (5 bases). The germline CDR1 and CDR2 sequences are SEHNR and FQNEAQ (reference sequence). This CDR3 has 14 amino acids. Trimming pared 2 bases from V and 2 bases from J, leaving 9 bases between. The CDR3 region has the DNA TGTGCCAGCAGCTTAATGACAGTCAACACTGAAGCTTTCTTT. Amino acids: CASSLMTVNTEAFF. The full variable domain, its missing parts supplied by reference TRBV7-9 and TRBJ1-1, is DTGVSQNPRHKITKRGQNVTFRCDPISEHNRLYWYRQTLGQGPEFLTYFQNEAQLEKSRLLSDRFSAERPKGSFSTLEIQRTEQGDSAMYLCASSLMTVNTEAFFGQGTRLTVV.

The chain uses TRBV28 and TRBJ1-2; 11 bases align to TRBD1. V was pared by 3 bases and J by 8 bases, with 11 bases of the junction left unmatched. The CDR3 has 16 residues. CDR1 is MDHEN, CDR2 SYDVKM, per germline. CDR3 protein: CASSFPDGQGALGYTF. The CDR3 nucleotides are TGTGCCAGCAGTTTCCCCGACGGACAGGGGGCTTTGGGCTACACCTTC.

This CDR3 reads CASNKQGQPQHF. For the CDR3, the DNA is TGTGCCAGCAACAAACAGGGACAGCCCCAGCATTTT. This sequence joins TRBV6-1 and TRBJ1-5, with a tentative D call TRBD1 (6 bases). Germline V lookup: CDR1 MNHNS, CDR2 SASEGT. The ends were cut back, 7 bases at V and 7 bases at J, with 11 bases in the middle. CDR3 length: 12 residues.

This clone was seen just once. V and J are TRBV10-2 and TRBJ2-4; TRBD2 agrees at 7 bases. The CDR3 is 14 residues long. Germline V gives CDR1 WSHSY, CDR2 SAAADI. V dropped 8 bases and J dropped 3; count of bases not matched to a gene: 7. The CDR3 sequence: CASGGGVFKNIQYF. The CDR3, as DNA: TGCGCCAGCGGTGGGGGGGTATTCAAAAACATTCAGTACTTC.

In this sample, this clone turned up a few times. This chain uses TRBV5-4 with TRBJ2-1; 8 nucleotides line up with TRBD1. In germline, CDR1 is SGHNT, CDR2 YYREEE (reference sequence). This CDR3 region has 14 residues. V lost 4 bases to trimming and J lost 4 bases; unmatched junction nucleotides: 4. The CDR3 here is CASSPGQEYNEQFF. The CDR3 region has the DNA TGTGCCAGCAGCCCGGGACAGGAGTACAATGAGCAGTTCTTC.

This clone was picked up a small number of times. The chain recombines TRBV6-1 with TRBJ2-5, with TRBD2 as a possible D gene (7 bases). CDR3 length equals 13 residues. V was clipped by 4 bases and J by 7 bases, with 13 bases between them. The V gene's germline CDR1 is MNHNS and CDR2 SASEGT. CDR3 sequence: CASSGGGAGTQYF. The CDR3 DNA is TGTGCCAGCAGTGGGGGGGGCGCGGGGACCCAGTACTTC.